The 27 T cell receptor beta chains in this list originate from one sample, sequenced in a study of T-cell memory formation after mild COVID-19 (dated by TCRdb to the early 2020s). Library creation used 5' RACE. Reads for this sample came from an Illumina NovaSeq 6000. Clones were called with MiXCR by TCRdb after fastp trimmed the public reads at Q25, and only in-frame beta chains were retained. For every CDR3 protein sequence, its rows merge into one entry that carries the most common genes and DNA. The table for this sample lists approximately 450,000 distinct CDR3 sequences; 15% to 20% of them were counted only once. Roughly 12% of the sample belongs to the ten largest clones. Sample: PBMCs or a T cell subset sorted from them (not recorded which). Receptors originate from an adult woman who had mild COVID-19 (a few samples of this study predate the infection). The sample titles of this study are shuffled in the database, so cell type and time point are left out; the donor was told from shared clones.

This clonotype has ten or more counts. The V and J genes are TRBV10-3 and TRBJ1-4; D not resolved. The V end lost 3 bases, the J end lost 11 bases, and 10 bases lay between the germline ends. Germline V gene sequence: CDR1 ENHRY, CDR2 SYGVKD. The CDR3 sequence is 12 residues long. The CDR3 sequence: CAISDLEAKLFF. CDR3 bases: TGTGCCATCAGTGACCTCGAGGCGAAACTGTTTTTT.

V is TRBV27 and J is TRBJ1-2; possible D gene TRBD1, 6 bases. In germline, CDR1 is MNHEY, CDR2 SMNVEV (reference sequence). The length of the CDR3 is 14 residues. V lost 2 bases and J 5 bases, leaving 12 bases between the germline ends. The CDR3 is CASSLNGQSYGYTF. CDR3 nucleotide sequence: TGTGCCAGCAGTTTAAACGGACAGTCGTATGGCTACACCTTC.

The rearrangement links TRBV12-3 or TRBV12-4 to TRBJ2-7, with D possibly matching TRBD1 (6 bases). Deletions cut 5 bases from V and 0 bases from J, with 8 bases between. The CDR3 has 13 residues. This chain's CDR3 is CASSGQSSYEQYF. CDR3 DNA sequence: TGTGCCAGCAGTGGACAGAGCTCCTACGAGCAGTACTTC.

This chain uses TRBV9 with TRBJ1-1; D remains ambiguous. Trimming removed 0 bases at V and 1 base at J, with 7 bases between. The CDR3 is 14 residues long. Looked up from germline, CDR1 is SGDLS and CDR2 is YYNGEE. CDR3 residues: CASSVDRENTEAFF. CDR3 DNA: TGTGCCAGCAGCGTAGACCGCGAGAACACTGAAGCTTTCTTT.

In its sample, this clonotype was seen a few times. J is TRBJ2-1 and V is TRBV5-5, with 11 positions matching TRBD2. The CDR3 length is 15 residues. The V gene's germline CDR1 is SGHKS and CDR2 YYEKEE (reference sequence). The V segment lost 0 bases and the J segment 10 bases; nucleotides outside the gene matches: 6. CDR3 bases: TGTGCCAGCAGCTTGGAACTAGCGGGAGCGGGGGAGCAGTTCTTC. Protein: CASSLELAGAGEQFF.

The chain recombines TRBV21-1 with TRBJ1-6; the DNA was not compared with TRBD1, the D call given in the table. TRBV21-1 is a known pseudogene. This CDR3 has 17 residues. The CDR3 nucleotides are TGTGCCAGCAGCAATAGTGGGGAGACAGGGGGAAATTCACCCCTCCACTTT. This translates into CASSNSGETGGNSPLHF.

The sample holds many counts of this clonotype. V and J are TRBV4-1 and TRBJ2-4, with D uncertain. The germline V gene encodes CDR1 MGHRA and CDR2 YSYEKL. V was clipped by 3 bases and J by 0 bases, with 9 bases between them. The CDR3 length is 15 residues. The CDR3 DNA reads TGCGCCAGCAGCCAGGAAGGTTTAGCCAAAAACATTCAGTACTTC. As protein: CASSQEGLAKNIQYF.

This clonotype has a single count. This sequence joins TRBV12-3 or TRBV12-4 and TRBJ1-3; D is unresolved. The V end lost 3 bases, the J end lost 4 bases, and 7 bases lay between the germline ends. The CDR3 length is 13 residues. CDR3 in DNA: TGTGCCAGCAGTTTTCGGAGGGGAAACACCATATATTTT. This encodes CASSFRRGNTIYF.

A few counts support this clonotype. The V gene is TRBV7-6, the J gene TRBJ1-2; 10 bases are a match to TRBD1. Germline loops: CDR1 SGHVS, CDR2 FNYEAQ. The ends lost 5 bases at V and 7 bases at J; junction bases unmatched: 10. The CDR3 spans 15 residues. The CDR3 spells CASSRRQGARGGYTF. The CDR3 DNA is TGTGCCAGCAGCCGCAGACAGGGGGCTCGGGGTGGCTACACCTTC.

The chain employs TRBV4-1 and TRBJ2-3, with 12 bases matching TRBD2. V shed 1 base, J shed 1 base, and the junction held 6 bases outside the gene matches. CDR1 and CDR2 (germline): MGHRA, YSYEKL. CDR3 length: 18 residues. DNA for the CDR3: TGCGCCAGCAGCCAAGGACTAGCGGGGGTCCTTGGCACAGATACGCAGTATTTT. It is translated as CASSQGLAGVLGTDTQYF.

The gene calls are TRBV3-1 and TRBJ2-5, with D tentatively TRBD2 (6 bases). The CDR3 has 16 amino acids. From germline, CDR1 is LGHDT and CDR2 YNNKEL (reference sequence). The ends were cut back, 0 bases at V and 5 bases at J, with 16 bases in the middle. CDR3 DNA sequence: TGTGCCAGCAGCCAAGATGAGGCACTAGCACAGGAGACCCAGTACTTC. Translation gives CASSQDEALAQETQYF.

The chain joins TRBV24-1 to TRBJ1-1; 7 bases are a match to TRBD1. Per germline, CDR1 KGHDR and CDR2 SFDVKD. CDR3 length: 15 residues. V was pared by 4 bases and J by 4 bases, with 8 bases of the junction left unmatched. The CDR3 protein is CATSDNRGVSTEAFF. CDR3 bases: TGTGCCACCAGTGACAACAGGGGAGTGAGCACTGAAGCTTTCTTT.

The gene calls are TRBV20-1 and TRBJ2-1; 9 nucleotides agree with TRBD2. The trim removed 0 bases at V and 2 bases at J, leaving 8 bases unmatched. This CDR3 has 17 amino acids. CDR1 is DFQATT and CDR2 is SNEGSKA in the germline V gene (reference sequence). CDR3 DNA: TGCAGTGCTAGAGATACTGAGCGGGAGGCCACCTACAATGAGCAGTTCTTC. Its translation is CSARDTEREATYNEQFF.

CDR3 residues: CASSSWTSGRAGGYTDTQYF. The CDR3 nucleotides are TGTGCCAGCAGCTCATGGACTAGCGGGAGGGCTGGGGGTTACACAGATACGCAGTATTTT. J is TRBJ2-3 and V is TRBV7-8, with 15 bases lining up with TRBD2. CDR1 and CDR2 from the germline V gene are SGHVS and FQNEAQ. V shed 4 bases and J 2 bases; nucleotides not matched to a gene: 13. This CDR3 comprises 20 residues. Full variable domain (outside the CDR3, taken from reference TRBV7-8 and TRBJ2-3): GAGVSQSPRYKVAKRGQDVALRCDPISGHVSLFWYQQALGQGPEFLTYFQNEAQLDKSGLPSDRFFAERPEGSVSTLKIQRTQQEDSAVYLCASSSWTSGRAGGYTDTQYFGPGTRLTVL.

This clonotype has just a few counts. The CDR3 loop reads CASSLDFRTSRYNEQFF. In DNA form, the CDR3 reads TGTGCCAGCAGCTTAGATTTTCGTACCAGCCGTTACAATGAGCAGTTCTTC. The chain couples TRBV7-6 to TRBJ2-1; D unclear. CDR1 and CDR2 (germline): SGHVS, FNYEAQ. Trimming took off 1 base at V and 4 bases at J, with 17 bases between the two ends. The length of the CDR3 is 17 residues.

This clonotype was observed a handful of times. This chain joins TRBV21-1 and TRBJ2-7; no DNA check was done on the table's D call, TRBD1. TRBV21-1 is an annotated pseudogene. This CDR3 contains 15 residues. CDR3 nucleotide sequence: TGTGCCAGCAGCAATGGGACCGCCACTTCCTACGAGCAGTACTTC. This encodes CASSNGTATSYEQYF.

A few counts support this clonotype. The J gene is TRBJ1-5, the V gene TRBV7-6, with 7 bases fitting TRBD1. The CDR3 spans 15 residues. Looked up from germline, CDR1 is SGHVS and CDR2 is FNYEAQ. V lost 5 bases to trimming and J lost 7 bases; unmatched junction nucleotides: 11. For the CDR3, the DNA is TGTGCCAGCAGCCAGACAGGGATAGAAGGGCAGCCCCAGCATTTT. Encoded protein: CASSQTGIEGQPQHF.

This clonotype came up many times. DNA of the CDR3: TGCGCCAGCAGCTTGGCACTAGCGGACCACGAGCAGTACTTC. Its protein product is CASSLALADHEQYF. V is TRBV5-1 and J is TRBJ2-7, with TRBD2 identical over 8 bases. V was clipped by 0 bases and J by 5 bases; unmatched bases: 4. Germline lookup yields CDR1 SGHRS and CDR2 YFSETQ. This CDR3 contains 14 residues.

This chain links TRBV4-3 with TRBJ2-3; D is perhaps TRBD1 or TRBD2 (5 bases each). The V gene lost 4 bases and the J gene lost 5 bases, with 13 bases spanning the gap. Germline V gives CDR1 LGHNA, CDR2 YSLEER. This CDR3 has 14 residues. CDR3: CASSRGSTGDTQYF. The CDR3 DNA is TGCGCCAGCAGCCGGGGGTCAACTGGAGATACGCAGTATTTT.

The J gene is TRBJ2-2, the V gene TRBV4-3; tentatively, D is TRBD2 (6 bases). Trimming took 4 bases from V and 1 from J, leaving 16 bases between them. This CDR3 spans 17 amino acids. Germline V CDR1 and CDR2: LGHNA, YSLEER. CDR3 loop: CASSLSLGGVNTGELFF. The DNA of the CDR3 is TGCGCCAGCAGCCTCTCCCTGGGAGGAGTGAACACCGGGGAGCTGTTTTTT.

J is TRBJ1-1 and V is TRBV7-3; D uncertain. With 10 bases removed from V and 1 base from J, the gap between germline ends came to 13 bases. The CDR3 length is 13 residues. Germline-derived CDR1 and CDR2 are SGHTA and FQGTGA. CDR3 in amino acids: CATSTARNTEAFF. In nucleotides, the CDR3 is TGTGCCACATCGACGGCGAGGAACACTGAAGCTTTCTTT.

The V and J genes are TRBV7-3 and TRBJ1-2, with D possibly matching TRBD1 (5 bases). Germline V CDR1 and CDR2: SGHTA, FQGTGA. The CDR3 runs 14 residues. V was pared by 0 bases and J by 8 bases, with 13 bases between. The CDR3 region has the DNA TGTGCCAGCAGCTTAACGTTTCAGGGAGGCGGCTACACCTTC. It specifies CASSLTFQGGGYTF.

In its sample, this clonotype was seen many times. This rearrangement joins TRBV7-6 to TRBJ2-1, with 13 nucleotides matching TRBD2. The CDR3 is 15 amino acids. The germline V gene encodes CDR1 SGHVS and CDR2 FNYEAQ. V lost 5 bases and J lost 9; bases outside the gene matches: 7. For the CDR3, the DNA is TGTGCCAGCAGCCAACTAGCGGGAGGGCCTAGTGAGCAGTTCTTC. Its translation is CASSQLAGGPSEQFF.

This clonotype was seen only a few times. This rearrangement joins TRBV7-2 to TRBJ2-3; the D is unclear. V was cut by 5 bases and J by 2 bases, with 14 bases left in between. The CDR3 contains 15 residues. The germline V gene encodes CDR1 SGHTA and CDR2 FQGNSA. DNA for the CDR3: TGTGCCAGCAGCCAGAAAGGATTACCCACAGATACGCAGTATTTT. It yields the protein CASSQKGLPTDTQYF.

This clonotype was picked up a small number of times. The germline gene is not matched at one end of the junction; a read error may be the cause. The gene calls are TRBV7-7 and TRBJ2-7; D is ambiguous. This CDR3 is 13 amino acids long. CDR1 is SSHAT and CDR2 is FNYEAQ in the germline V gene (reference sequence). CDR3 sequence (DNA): TGTGCTAGCAGCTTATCCCCAAGGGATGAGCAGTACTTC. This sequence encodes CASSLSPRDEQYF.

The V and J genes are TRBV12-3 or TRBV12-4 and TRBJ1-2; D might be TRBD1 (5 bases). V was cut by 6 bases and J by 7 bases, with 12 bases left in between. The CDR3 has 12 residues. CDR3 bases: TGTGCCAGCAGCATACCCCAGGGTGGCTACACCTTC. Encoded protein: CASSIPQGGYTF.

Written as DNA, the CDR3 is TGCAGCGTGAACGGACTAGGTTCATCCTACGAGCAGTACTTC. Translation gives CSVNGLGSSYEQYF. The rearrangement joins TRBV29-1 to TRBJ2-7; TRBD2 matches at 7 bases. The CDR3 totals 14 residues. Germline V gene sequence: CDR1 SQVTM, CDR2 ANQGSEA. The J segment lost 1 base and the V segment lost 6 bases, leaving 9 bases of the junction unmatched.